The 15 T cell receptor beta chains listed next were all sequenced from one sample in a study of T-cell reconstitution after alpha-beta-depleted transplantation in children. This sample's TCRbeta library carried unique molecular identifier barcodes. TCRdb ran MiXCR on the PCR reads and lists one entry per CDR3 protein. The sample shows about 240,000 distinct CDR3 sequences, about a quarter of them seen only once. This material consisted of PBMCs, taken before TCRalphabeta/CD19-depleted stem cell transplant. All receptors come from a girl aged 2 to 9 with Fanconi anemia, due to receive a stem cell transplant.

This clonotype was counted many times. The rearrangement uses TRBV4-2 and TRBJ2-5; 11 bases match TRBD2. Germline V lookup: CDR1 LGHNA, CDR2 YNFKEQ. The length of the CDR3 is 18 residues. After removal of 4 bases from V and 5 bases from J, the junction contained 15 bases not matched to a gene. The CDR3 here is CASSPKLAGESLRETQYF. CDR3 nucleotide sequence: TGTGCCAGCAGCCCCAAACTAGCGGGGGAAAGTCTAAGGGAGACCCAGTACTTC.

The sample holds many counts of this clonotype. The chain links TRBV6-5 to TRBJ1-1, with a tentative D call TRBD1 (6 bases). V dropped 2 bases and J dropped 3 bases, with 13 bases sitting between them. Germline V gives CDR1 MNHEY, CDR2 SVGAGI. The CDR3 consists of 15 residues. The CDR3 DNA sequence: TGTGCCAGCAGTTACGGGGGGGGCGGGCACACTGAAGCTTTCTTT. Translation gives CASSYGGGGHTEAFF.

V and J are TRBV7-2 and TRBJ2-2; 9 bases are a match to TRBD1. Germline CDR1 is SGHTA and CDR2 is FQGNSA. CDR3 length: 14 amino acids. Trimming cost V 6 bases and J 6 bases; bases outside gene matches: 5. CDR3 DNA: TGTGCCAGCAGTTACAGGGGGCGCGCCGGGGAGCTGTTTTTT. Protein product: CASSYRGRAGELFF.

The sample holds many counts of this clonotype. V and J are TRBV6-5 and TRBJ2-7, with 9 bases that match TRBD2. The ends lost 2 bases at V and 6 bases at J; junction bases unmatched: 5. This CDR3 has 14 amino acids. The germline V gene has CDR1 MNHEY and CDR2 SVGAGI. Written as DNA, the CDR3 is TGTGCCAGCAGTTACGTAGCGGGAGAAGGCGAGCAGTACTTC. It codes for CASSYVAGEGEQYF.

This clonotype was counted many times. CDR3 sequence: CASSLPGLAVGNEQFF. CDR3 nucleotides: TGTGCCAGCAGCTTACCCGGACTAGCGGTAGGTAATGAGCAGTTCTTC. This sequence joins TRBV7-9 and TRBJ2-1, with 10 bases identical to TRBD2. Trimming took 2 bases from V and 7 from J; bases not matched to a gene: 8. CDR3 length equals 16 residues. Germline CDR1 is SEHNR and CDR2 is FQNEAQ (reference sequence).

This clonotype has just a few counts. V is TRBV20-1 and J is TRBJ2-3; the match to TRBD1 covers 8 bases. V lost 0 bases and J lost 4; bases outside the gene matches: 18. Germline-derived CDR1 and CDR2 are DFQATT and SNEGSKA (reference sequence). This CDR3 spans 19 amino acids. CDR3 sequence: CSARDLSGQGGNAADTQYF. In DNA form, the CDR3 reads TGCAGTGCTAGAGATTTAAGTGGACAGGGTGGGAATGCGGCAGATACGCAGTATTTT.

The chain couples TRBV2 to TRBJ2-7; D is possibly TRBD1 (5 bases). The germline gives CDR1 SNHLY, CDR2 FYNNEI. The CDR3 has 14 amino acids. The V and J ends lost 7 bases and 5 bases respectively, with 18 bases between them. CDR3 sequence (DNA): TGTGCCAGCAATGTCCAGGGAATTGCTGACGAGCAGTACTTC. It translates to CASNVQGIADEQYF.

V gene TRBV20-1 combines with J gene TRBJ1-4; D is undetermined. Germline V gene data show CDR1 as DFQATT and CDR2 as SNEGSKA (reference sequence). The CDR3 sequence is 14 residues long. The V and J ends lost 4 bases and 0 bases respectively, with 9 bases between them. In nucleotides, the CDR3 is TGCAGTGCTATCGGCGCTGCAACTAATGAAAAACTGTTTTTT. Amino acid sequence: CSAIGAATNEKLFF.

This clonotype was seen many times. V and J are TRBV20-1 and TRBJ2-1; a possible D gene is TRBD1 (5 bases). Trimming shortened V by 8 bases and J by 2 bases, and 10 bases separated the two germline ends. CDR1 is DFQATT, CDR2 SNEGSKA, per germline (reference sequence). The CDR3 runs 12 residues. The CDR3 loop is CSNGQAYNEQFF. The CDR3 nucleotides are TGCAGTAATGGACAAGCCTACAATGAGCAGTTCTTC.

Many counts were recorded for this clonotype. The chain employs TRBV3-1 and TRBJ2-7; D ambiguous. CDR1 is LGHDT and CDR2 is YNNKEL in the germline V gene (reference sequence). The CDR3 is 11 residues long. V dropped 2 bases and J dropped 2 bases, with 1 base sitting between them. The DNA of the CDR3 is TGTGCCAGCAGCCAACCCTACGAGCAGTACTTC. This gives the protein CASSQPYEQYF.

At least ten counts were recorded for this clonotype. The V call is TRBV12-3 or TRBV12-4, the J call TRBJ1-2; 8 bases are a match to TRBD1. With V trimmed by 5 bases and J by 3 bases, 11 bases remained unmatched. CDR3 length equals 16 residues. CDR3 protein: CASSPLIDRGDYGYTF. CDR3 nucleotides: TGTGCCAGCAGTCCCCTGATTGACAGGGGAGACTATGGCTACACCTTC.

The table lists this clonotype with many counts. The CDR3, as DNA: TGCGCCAGCAGCTTGGGCCCCTTGGAAGAGACCCAGTACTTC. It is translated as CASSLGPLEETQYF. The chain combines TRBV5-1 with TRBJ2-5, with D unresolved. The V end was cut by 0 bases, the J end by 3 bases, with 9 bases between. CDR3 length: 14 amino acids. Germline V gene lookup returns CDR1 SGHRS and CDR2 YFSETQ. Combining the CDR3 with reference TRBV5-1 and TRBJ2-5 gives the whole variable domain KAGVTQTPRYLIKTRGQQVTLSCSPISGHRSVSWYQQTPGQGLQFLFEYFSETQRNKGNFPGRFSGRQFSNSRSEMNVSTLELGDSALYLCASSLGPLEETQYFGPGTRLLVL.

V gene TRBV12-3 or TRBV12-4 combines with J gene TRBJ2-4; D perhaps matches TRBD2 (5 bases). The CDR3 runs to 14 residues. V was trimmed by 3 bases and J by 6 bases, leaving 12 bases between them. The CDR3 spells CASSFLGSTNIQYF. DNA of the CDR3: TGTGCCAGCAGTTTCTTGGGGAGTACAAACATTCAGTACTTC.

The genes are TRBV12-3 or TRBV12-4 and TRBJ2-7; TRBD1 matches at 11 bases. CDR3 size: 15 residues. V shed 5 bases and J 2 bases; nucleotides not matched to a gene: 5. The CDR3 bases are TGTGCCAGCAGTCGGACAGGGGGCATAACCTACGAGCAGTACTTC. Its translation is CASSRTGGITYEQYF.

This clonotype appeared a few times. This chain links TRBV20-1 with TRBJ1-3; TRBD1 might be the D (6 bases). In germline, CDR1 is DFQATT, CDR2 SNEGSKA (reference sequence). Trimming removed 3 bases from V and 3 bases from J, with 15 bases in between. This CDR3 has 15 residues. CDR3 bases: TGCAGTGCTAGGGTCAGGGGATCGGTTGGAAACACCATATATTTT. This translates into CSARVRGSVGNTIYF.